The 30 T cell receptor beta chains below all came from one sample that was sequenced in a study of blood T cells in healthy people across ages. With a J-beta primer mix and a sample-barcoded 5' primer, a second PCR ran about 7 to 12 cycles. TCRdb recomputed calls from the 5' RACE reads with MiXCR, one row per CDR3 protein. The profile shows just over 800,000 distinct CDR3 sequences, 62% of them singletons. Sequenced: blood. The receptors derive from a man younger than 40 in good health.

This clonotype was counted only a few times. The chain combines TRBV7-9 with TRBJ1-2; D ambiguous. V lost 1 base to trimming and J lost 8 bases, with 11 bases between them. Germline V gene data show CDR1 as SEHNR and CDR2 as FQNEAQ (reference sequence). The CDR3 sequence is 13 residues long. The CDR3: CASSLDGWRGYTF. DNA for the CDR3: TGTGCCAGCAGCTTAGACGGATGGAGAGGCTACACCTTC.

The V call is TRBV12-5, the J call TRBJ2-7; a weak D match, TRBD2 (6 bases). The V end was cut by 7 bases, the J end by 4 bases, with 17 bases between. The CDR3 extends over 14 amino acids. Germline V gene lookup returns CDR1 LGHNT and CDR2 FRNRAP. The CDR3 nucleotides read TGTGCTAGTGACCTTCGGGGGAACTGGTACGAGCAGTACTTC. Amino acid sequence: CASDLRGNWYEQYF.

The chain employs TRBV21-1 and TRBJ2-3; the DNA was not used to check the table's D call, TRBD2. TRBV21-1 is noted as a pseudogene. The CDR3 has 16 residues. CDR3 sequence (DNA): TGTGCCAGCAGCAAAAAGGAACTAGCGGGGGGCTATACGCAGTATTTT. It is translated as CASSKKELAGGYTQYF.

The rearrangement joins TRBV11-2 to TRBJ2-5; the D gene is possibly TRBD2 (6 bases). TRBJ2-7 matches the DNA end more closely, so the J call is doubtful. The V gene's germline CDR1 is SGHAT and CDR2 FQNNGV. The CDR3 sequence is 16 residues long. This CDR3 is CASSLSRDFSSYEQYF. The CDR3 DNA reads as TGTGCCAGCAGCCTCTCCCGGGACTTTAGCTCCTACGAGCAGTACTTC.

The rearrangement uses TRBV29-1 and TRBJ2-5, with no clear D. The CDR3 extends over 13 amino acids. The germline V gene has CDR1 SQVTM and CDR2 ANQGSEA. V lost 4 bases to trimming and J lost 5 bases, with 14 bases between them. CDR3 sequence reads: CSVGYTQRETQYF. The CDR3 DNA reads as TGCAGCGTTGGATACACCCAAAGGGAGACCCAGTACTTC.

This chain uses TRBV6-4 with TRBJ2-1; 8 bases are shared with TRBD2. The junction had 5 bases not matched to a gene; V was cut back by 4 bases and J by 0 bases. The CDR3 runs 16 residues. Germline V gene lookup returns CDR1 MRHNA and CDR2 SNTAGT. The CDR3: CASSGWAGGSYNEQFF. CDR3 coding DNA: TGTGCCAGCAGTGGTTGGGCGGGGGGCTCCTACAATGAGCAGTTCTTC.

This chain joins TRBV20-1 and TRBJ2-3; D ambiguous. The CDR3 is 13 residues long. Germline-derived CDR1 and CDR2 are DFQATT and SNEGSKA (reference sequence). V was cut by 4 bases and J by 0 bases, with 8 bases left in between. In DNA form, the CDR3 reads TGCAGTGCTATTCTAGACAGCACAGATACGCAGTATTTT. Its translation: CSAILDSTDTQYF.

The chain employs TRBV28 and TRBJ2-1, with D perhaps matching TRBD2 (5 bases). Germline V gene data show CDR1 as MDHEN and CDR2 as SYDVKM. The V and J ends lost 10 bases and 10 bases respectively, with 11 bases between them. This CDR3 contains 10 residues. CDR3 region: CATAEGEQFF. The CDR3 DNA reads TGTGCCACCGCAGAGGGAGAGCAGTTCTTC.

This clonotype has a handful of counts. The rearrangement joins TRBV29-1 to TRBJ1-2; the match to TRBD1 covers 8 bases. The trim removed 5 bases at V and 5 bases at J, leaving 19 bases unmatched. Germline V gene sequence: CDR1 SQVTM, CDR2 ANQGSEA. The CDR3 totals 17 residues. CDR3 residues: CSVLGRQGIGQEYGYTF. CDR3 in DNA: TGCAGCGTTCTGGGGCGACAGGGGATAGGCCAGGAGTATGGCTACACCTTC. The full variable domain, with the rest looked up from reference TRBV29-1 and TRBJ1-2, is SAVISQKPSRDICQRGTSLTIQCQVDSQVTMMFWYRQQPGQSLTLIATANQGSEATYESGFVIDKFPISRPNLTFSTLTVSNMSPEDSSIYLCSVLGRQGIGQEYGYTFGSGTRLTVV.

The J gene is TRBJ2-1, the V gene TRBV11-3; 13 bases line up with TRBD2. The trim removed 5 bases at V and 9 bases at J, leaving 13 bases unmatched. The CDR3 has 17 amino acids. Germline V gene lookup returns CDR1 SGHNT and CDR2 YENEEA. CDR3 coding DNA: TGTGCCAGCAGCCGAGAAACTAGCGGGGGGGCCTATGGTGAGCAGTTCTTC. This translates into CASSRETSGGAYGEQFF.

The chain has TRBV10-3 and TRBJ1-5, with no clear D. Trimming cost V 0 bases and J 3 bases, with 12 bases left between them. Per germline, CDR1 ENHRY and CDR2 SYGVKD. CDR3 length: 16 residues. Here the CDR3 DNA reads TGTGCCATCAGTGAGTCCGTGGGCAGCGTCAATCAGCCCCAGCATTTT. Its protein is CAISESVGSVNQPQHF.

CDR3 in DNA: TGTGCCAGCAGCGAGGGACAGGGGGCGTTCGATGAGCAGTTCTTC. Its translation: CASSEGQGAFDEQFF. J is TRBJ2-1 and V is TRBV7-8, with 12 bases matching TRBD1. The trim removed 5 bases at V and 8 bases at J, leaving 7 bases unmatched. Germline V gene lookup returns CDR1 SGHVS and CDR2 FQNEAQ. There are 15 residues in the CDR3.

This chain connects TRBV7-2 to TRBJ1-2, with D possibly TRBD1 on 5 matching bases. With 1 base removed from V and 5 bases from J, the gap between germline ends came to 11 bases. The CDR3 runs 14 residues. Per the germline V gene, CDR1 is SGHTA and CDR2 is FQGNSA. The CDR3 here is CASSLVGTDYGYTF. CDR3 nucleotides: TGTGCCAGCAGCTTAGTGGGGACTGATTATGGCTACACCTTC.

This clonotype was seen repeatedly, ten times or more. The CDR3 nucleotides are TGCGCCAGCAGCCCGAACGCAGGTTACTCCTACGAGCAGTACTTC. This sequence encodes CASSPNAGYSYEQYF. This chain connects TRBV4-1 to TRBJ2-7; D not resolved. Looked up from germline, CDR1 is MGHRA and CDR2 is YSYEKL. This CDR3 is 15 amino acids long. The germline V and J ends were trimmed by 4 bases and 0 bases, with 13 bases remaining between them.

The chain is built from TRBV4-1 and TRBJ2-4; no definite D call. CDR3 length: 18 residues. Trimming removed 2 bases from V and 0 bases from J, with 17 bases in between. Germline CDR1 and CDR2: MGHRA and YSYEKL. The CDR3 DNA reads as TGCGCCAGCAGCCAACTGATTAGCAAAGACCTAGCCAAAAACATTCAGTACTTC. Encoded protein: CASSQLISKDLAKNIQYF.

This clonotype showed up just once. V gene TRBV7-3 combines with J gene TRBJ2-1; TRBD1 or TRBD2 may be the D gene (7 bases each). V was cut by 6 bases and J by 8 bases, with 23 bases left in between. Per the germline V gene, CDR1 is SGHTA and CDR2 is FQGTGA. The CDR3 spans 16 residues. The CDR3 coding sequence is TGTGCCAGCAGACGCAGGGGGGGACAAGACGGTGATGAGCAGTTCTTC. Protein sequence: CASRRRGGQDGDEQFF. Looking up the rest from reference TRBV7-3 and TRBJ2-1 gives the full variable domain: GAGVSQTPSNKVTEKGKYVELRCDPISGHTALYWYRQSLGQGPEFLIYFQGTGAADDSGLPNDRFFAVRPEGSVSTLKIQRTERGDSAVYLCASRRRGGQDGDEQFFGPGTRLTVL.

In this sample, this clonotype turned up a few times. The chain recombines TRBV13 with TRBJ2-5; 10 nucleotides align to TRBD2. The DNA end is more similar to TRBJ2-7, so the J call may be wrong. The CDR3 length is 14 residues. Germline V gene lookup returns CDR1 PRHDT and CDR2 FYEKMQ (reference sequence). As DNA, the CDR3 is TGTGCCAGCAGCTTAGGTCTAGCGGGGGCCGAGCAGTACTTC. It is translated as CASSLGLAGAEQYF.

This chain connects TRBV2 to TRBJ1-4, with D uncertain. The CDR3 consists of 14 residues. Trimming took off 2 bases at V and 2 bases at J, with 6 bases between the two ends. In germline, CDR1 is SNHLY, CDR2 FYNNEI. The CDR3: CASSELRTNEKLFF. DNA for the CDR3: TGTGCCAGCAGTGAACTCCGCACTAATGAAAAACTGTTTTTT.

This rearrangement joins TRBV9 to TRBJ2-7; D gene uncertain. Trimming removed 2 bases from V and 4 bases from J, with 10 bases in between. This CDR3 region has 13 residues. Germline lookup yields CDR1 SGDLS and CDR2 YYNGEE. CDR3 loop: CASSVGTLYEQYF. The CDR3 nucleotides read TGTGCCAGCAGCGTGGGAACTTTATACGAGCAGTACTTC. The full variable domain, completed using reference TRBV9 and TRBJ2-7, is DSGVTQTPKHLITATGQRVTLRCSPRSGDLSVYWYQQSLDQGLQFLIQYYNGEERAKGNILERFSAQQFPDLHSELNLSSLELGDSALYFCASSVGTLYEQYFGPGTRLTVT.

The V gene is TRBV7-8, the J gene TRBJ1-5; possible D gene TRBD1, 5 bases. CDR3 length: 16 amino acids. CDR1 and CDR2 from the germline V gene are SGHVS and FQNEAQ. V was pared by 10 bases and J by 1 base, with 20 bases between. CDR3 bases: TGTGCCACCTTACGGGGGACCGGGGGAAGCAATCAGCCCCAGCATTTT. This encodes CATLRGTGGSNQPQHF.

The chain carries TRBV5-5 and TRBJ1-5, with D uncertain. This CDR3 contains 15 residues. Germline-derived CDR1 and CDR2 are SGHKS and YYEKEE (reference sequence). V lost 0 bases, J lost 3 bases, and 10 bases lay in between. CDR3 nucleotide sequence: TGTGCCAGCAGCTTGGGCGCGGCTTTCAATCAGCCCCAGCATTTT. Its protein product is CASSLGAAFNQPQHF.

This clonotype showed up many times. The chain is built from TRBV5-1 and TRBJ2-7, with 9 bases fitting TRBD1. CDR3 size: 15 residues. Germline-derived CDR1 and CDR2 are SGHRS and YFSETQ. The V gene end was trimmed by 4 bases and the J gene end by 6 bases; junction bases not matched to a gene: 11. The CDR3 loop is CASSPILTGGSEQYF. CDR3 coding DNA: TGCGCCAGCAGCCCCATCCTGACAGGGGGTAGCGAGCAGTACTTC.

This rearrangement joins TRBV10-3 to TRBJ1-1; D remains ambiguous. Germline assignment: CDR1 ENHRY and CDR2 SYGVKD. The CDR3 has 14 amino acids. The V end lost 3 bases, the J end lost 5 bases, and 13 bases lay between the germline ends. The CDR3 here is CAISEGRTGTEAFF. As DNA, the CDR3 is TGTGCCATCAGTGAAGGGCGCACTGGGACTGAAGCTTTCTTT.

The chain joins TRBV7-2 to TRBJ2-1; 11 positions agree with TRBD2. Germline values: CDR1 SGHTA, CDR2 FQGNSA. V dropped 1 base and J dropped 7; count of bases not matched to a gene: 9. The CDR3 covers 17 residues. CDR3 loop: CASSLELGSGGDNEQFF. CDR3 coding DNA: TGTGCCAGCAGCTTAGAGCTCGGTAGCGGGGGGGATAATGAGCAGTTCTTC.

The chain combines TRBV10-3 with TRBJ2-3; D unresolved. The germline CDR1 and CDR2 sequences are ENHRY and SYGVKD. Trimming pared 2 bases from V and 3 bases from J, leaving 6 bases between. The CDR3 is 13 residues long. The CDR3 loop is CAISEGLTDTQYF. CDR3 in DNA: TGTGCCATCAGTGAGGGGTTGACAGATACGCAGTATTTT.

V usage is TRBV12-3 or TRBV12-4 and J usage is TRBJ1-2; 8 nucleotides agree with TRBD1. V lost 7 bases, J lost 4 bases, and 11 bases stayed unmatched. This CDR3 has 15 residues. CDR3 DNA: TGTGCCAGCATCAAGCCCGAGACAGGGGTCTATGGCTACACCTTC. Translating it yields CASIKPETGVYGYTF.

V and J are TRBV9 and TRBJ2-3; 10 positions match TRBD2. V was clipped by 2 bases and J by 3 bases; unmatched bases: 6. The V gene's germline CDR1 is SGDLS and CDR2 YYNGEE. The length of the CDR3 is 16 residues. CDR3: CASSVGAGGLTDTQYF. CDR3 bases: TGTGCCAGCAGCGTCGGAGCGGGGGGGCTTACAGATACGCAGTATTTT.

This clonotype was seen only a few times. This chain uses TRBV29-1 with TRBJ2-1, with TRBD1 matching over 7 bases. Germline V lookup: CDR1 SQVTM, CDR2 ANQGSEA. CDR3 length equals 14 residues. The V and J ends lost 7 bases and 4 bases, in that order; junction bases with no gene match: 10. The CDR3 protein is CSGTDRDAYNEQFF. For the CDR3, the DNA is TGCAGCGGTACCGACAGGGACGCTTACAATGAGCAGTTCTTC.

The CDR3, as DNA: TGTGCCAGCAGCTCCAGGACTAGCGGGGGGGCCTTTGCAACCCAGCAGTTCTTC. It encodes CASSSRTSGGAFATQQFF. The V call is TRBV7-2, the J call TRBJ2-1; 15 bases are a match to TRBD2. CDR3 length: 18 amino acids. Germline CDR1 SGHTA, CDR2 FQGNSA. The junction had 15 bases not matched to a gene; V was cut back by 4 bases and J by 11 bases.

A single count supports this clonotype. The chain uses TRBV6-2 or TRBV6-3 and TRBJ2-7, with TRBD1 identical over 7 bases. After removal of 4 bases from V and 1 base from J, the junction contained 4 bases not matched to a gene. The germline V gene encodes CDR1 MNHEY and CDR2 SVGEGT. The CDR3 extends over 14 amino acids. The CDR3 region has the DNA TGTGCCAGCAGTTCCGTGGACAGGTCCTACGAGCAGTACTTC. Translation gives CASSSVDRSYEQYF.